This T cell receptor beta chain derives from a study of T cell responses to AZD1222 COVID-19 vaccine. The CDR3 covers 14 residues. With 3 bases removed from V and 3 bases from J, the gap between germline ends came to 8 bases. Germline lookup yields CDR1 LGHNA and CDR2 YNFKEQ. TCRdb's table, derived via immunoSEQ multiplex PCR, lists solely in-frame clones and lacks some. Among some 92,000 clones listed, 91% were seen once. V is TRBV4-2 and J is TRBJ2-2; tentative D call: TRBD2 (5 bases). Specimen: peripheral blood, collected on day 0 of AZD1222 vaccination. This TCR was recovered from an adult in good health. The CDR3 loop is CASSQDLYTGELFF. The DNA for the CDR3 is TGTGCCAGCAGCCAGGACTTATACACCGGGGAGCTGTTTTTT.